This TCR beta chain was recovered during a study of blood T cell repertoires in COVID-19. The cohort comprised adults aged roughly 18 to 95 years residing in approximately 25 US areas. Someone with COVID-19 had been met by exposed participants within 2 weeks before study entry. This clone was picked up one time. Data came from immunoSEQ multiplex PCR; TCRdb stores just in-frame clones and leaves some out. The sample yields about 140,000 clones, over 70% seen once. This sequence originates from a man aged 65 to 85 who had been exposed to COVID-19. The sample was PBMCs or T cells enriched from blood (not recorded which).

The CDR3 nucleotides are TGCGCCAGCAGCGGTTTTCGGGACAGGGGCGGCACAGATACGCAGTATTTT. The encoded protein is CASSGFRDRGGTDTQYF. The chain links TRBV5-1 to TRBJ2-3; 10 bases align to TRBD1. The V gene's germline CDR1 is SGHRS and CDR2 YFSETQ. Trimming removed 4 bases from V and 1 base from J; junction bases left unmatched: 9. The CDR3 runs 17 residues.